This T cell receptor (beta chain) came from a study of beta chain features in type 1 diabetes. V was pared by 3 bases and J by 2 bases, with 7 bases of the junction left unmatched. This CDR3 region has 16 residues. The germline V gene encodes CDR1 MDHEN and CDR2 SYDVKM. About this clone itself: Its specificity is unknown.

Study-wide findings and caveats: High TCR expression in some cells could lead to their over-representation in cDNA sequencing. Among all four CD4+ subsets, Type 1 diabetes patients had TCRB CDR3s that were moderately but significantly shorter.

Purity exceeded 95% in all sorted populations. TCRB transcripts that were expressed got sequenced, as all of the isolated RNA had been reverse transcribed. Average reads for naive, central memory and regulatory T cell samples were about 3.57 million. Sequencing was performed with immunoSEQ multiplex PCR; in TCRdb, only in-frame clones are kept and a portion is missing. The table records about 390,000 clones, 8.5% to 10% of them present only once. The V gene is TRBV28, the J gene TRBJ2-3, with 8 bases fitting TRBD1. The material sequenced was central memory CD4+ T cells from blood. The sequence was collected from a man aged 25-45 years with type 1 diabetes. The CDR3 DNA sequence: TGTGCCAGCAGTTTCGACAGGGGAAAATTCACAGATACGCAGTATTTT. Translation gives CASSFDRGKFTDTQYF.